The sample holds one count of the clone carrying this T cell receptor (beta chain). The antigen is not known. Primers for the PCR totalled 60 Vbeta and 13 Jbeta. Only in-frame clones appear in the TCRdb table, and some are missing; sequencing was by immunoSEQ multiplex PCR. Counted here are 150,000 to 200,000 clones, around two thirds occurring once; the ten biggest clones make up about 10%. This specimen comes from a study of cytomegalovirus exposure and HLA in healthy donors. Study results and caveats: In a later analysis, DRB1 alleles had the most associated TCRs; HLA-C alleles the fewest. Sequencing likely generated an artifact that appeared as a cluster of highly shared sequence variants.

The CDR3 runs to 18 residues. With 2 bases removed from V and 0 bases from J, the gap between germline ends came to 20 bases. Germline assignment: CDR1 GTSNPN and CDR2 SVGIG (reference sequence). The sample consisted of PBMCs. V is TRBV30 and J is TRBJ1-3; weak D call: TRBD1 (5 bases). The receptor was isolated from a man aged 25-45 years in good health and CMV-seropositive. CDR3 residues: CAWSPPIPRDFSGNTIYF. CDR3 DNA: TGTGCCTGGAGTCCCCCTATTCCCAGGGATTTCTCTGGAAACACCATATATTTT.